This note documents a single TCR beta chain sequence. What this receptor recognizes is not known. Base qualities are not provided; no much larger clone lies one nucleotide away. This entry comes from a study of identical twins (dated by TCRdb to the mid-2010s). Context from the whole study: The study deep-sequenced TCR alpha and beta repertoires from monozygotic twins, unrelated adults of various ages and cord blood to test whether fetal clonotypes persist. To rule out contamination, the twin experiments were replicated at different times with different library preparation protocols.

CDR1 and CDR2, looked up from the germline V gene (reference sequence), are MNHNY and SVGAGI. The CDR3 goes from the cysteine to the phenylalanine over 16 residues. This entry keeps only the CDR3 DNA: 48 bases, framed from base 1. V is reduced by 8 bases and J by 0 bases, leaving a spacing of 16 bases between them. All donors were healthy Caucasians. The research as a whole found: In beta out-of-frame sequences, excess twin sharing was weaker, because having fewer shared sequences lowered the signal-to-noise ratio. Zero-insertion analyses could be partly confounded by invariant T cells such as MAIT and iNKT, though diverse VJ usage argued against such confounding for most clonotypes. Out-of-frame TCR alpha sharing in monozygotic twins was systematically underestimated by recombination models, whereas sharing between unrelated individuals was in agreement with the recombination models. Conclusions relied on cross-sectional statistical analysis, since the same donors could not be followed over many years. Compared with coincidental sharing between unrelated individuals, out-of-frame TCR alpha sequences shared between twins showed an excess of sequences with low generation probability. Abundant cord blood beta clonotypes carried fewer insertions; young adult naive repertoires showed a weaker similar trend, while memory repertoires showed none.

Library creation used 5' RACE. TCRdb lists the instrument as Illumina HiSeq 2000. Template switching introduced a universal primer binding site; the final cDNA contained a unique molecular identifier, enabling accurate counting of TCR cDNA molecules. First-strand cDNA for TCR alpha and beta chains was synthesized from specific primers in the conserved constant-segment region. Each cDNA library was double barcoded, with a SMART-Mk sample barcode plus Illumina barcodes, to control for contamination. Two successive PCR steps introduced TruSeq adapter sequences along with Illumina sample barcodes. The TCR alpha and beta cDNA libraries were sequenced on the Illumina HiSeq platform using custom primers. On the study's bioinformatics: MiGEC was used to process raw reads and extract unique molecular identifiers, and MiXCR was used to find CDR3 positions. Recombination models were inferred per individual with the repgenHMM and IGoR tools using an EM algorithm. Shared clonotypes were analyzed with the tcR package in R, and sharing was normalized by the product of cloneset sizes. To study raw recombination free of thymic and clonal selection effects, out-of-frame nonproductive sequences were analyzed. In-frame beta chains were kept once TCRdb had trimmed the public reads at Q25 with fastp and called clones with MiXCR. For every CDR3 protein sequence, its rows merge into one entry that carries the most common genes and DNA. The authors' filters were not applied to this entry. This sample has around 1.7 million distinct CDR3 sequences in its table, and more than 30% of those were observed once. Together, the top ten hold less than 0.35% of the sample.

This chain joins TRBV6-6 to TRBJ1-4; the D gene is unclear. The sample consisted of cord blood. This clonotype originated in a newborn girl in good health. The DNA reads TGTGCCAGCGGGTCTCCACTGAGGGCAACTAATGAAAAACTGTTTTTT. The resulting protein is CASGSPLRATNEKLFF.